The 26 T cell receptor beta chains presented below share a single source sample, sequenced in a study of control samples from healthy donors and cancer patients. Measured with immunoSEQ multiplex PCR; TCRdb has only the in-frame clones, and not every one. The data contain under 200,000 clones, approximately 93% of them singletons. Sequences were obtained from blood. The receptors come from a woman aged 40 to 49 in good health.

The chain uses TRBV19 and TRBJ1-2, with D possibly matching TRBD1 (5 bases). V lost 2 bases, J lost 1 base, and 14 bases lay in between. Germline values: CDR1 LNHDA, CDR2 SQIVND (reference sequence). This CDR3 has 16 residues. CDR3 DNA sequence: TGTGCCAGTAGTATAACTAGAGGGGACGGTAACTATGGCTACACCTTC. This sequence encodes CASSITRGDGNYGYTF.

The chain combines TRBV2 with TRBJ1-1; no reliable D call. The V gene's germline CDR1 is SNHLY and CDR2 FYNNEI. The CDR3 extends over 14 amino acids. The CDR3 region is CESRDNRVNTEAFF. In DNA, the CDR3 is TGTGAATCCCGAGATAATAGGGTGAACACTGAAGCTTTCTTT.

The chain uses TRBV7-9 and TRBJ2-7; D is undetermined. V dropped 6 bases and J dropped 0 bases, with 6 bases sitting between them. The CDR3 runs to 12 residues. Germline loops: CDR1 SEHNR, CDR2 FQNEAQ (reference sequence). CDR3 coding DNA: TGTGCCAGCAGTCTGAGCTCCTACGAGCAGTACTTC. As protein: CASSLSSYEQYF.

The chain carries TRBV9 and TRBJ1-6; D is uncertain. V lost 0 bases and J 6 bases, leaving 10 bases between the germline ends. Germline CDR1 SGDLS, CDR2 YYNGEE. CDR3 size: 15 residues. The DNA of the CDR3 is TGTGCCAGCAGCGTAGAACCCGGGCCTAATTCACCCCTCCACTTT. It yields the protein CASSVEPGPNSPLHF.

J is TRBJ1-2 and V is TRBV2; 9 bases are shared with TRBD1. The J segment lost 8 bases and the V segment lost 4 bases, leaving 8 bases of the junction unmatched. CDR3 length equals 14 residues. Germline assignment: CDR1 SNHLY and CDR2 FYNNEI. The CDR3 region is CASSAGQGQYGYTF. CDR3 DNA sequence: TGTGCCAGCAGTGCAGGACAGGGGCAATACGGCTACACCTTC.

V usage is TRBV27 and J usage is TRBJ1-5; D perhaps matches TRBD1 (6 bases). V was cut by 5 bases and J by 0 bases, with 14 bases left in between. The CDR3 has 16 amino acids. Germline lookup yields CDR1 MNHEY and CDR2 SMNVEV (reference sequence). In nucleotides, the CDR3 is TGTGCCAGCAGTGCGGGACACTCATATAGCAATCAGCCCCAGCATTTT. It specifies CASSAGHSYSNQPQHF.

The gene calls are TRBV25-1 and TRBJ1-3; D not certain. CDR1 is MGHDK and CDR2 is SYGVNS in the germline V gene. The V and J ends lost 8 bases and 8 bases respectively, with 10 bases between them. The CDR3 is 11 residues long. CDR3 sequence: CASGKGHTIYF. CDR3 coding DNA: TGTGCCAGCGGCAAGGGCCACACCATATATTTT.

The J gene is TRBJ2-7, the V gene TRBV19; D is uncertain. The CDR3 sequence is 14 residues long. V was trimmed by 5 bases and J by 1 base, leaving 12 bases between them. Germline V lookup: CDR1 LNHDA, CDR2 SQIVND (reference sequence). The CDR3 region has the DNA TGTGCCAGTAGTTTTAGTGGCGGATCCTACGAGCAGTACTTC. Amino acid sequence: CASSFSGGSYEQYF. The full variable domain, completed using reference TRBV19 and TRBJ2-7, is DGGITQSPKYLFRKEGQNVTLSCEQNLNHDAMYWYRQDPGQGLRLIYYSQIVNDFQKGDIAEGYSVSREKKESFPLTVTSAQKNPTAFYLCASSFSGGSYEQYFGPGTRLTVT.

This chain's CDR3 is CASSYQPLRGFTEAFF. CDR3 nucleotide sequence: TGTGCCAGCAGTTACCAACCTCTTCGGGGGTTCACTGAAGCTTTCTTT. The chain links TRBV6-2 or TRBV6-3 to TRBJ1-1, with D perhaps matching TRBD1 (5 bases). The CDR3 totals 16 residues. Trimming removed 2 bases at V and 4 bases at J, with 17 bases between. The germline V gene has CDR1 MNHEY and CDR2 SVGEGT.

This chain uses TRBV5-1 with TRBJ1-3, with TRBD1 as a possible D gene (5 bases). V was shortened by 4 bases and J by 0 bases, with 11 bases between the two germline ends. Looked up from germline, CDR1 is SGHRS and CDR2 is YFSETQ. The CDR3 spans 15 residues. Written as DNA, the CDR3 is TGCGCCAGCAGCGGGACCGGGAGCTCTGGAAACACCATATATTTT. This codes for CASSGTGSSGNTIYF.

This sequence joins TRBV4-3 and TRBJ2-7, with D uncertain. The V and J ends lost 1 base and 2 bases respectively, with 6 bases between them. CDR3 size: 13 residues. CDR1 and CDR2 from the germline V gene are LGHNA and YSLEER. In nucleotides, the CDR3 is TGCGCCAGCAGCCAAGCCACAACCTACGAGCAGTACTTC. Its protein product is CASSQATTYEQYF.

The chain has TRBV7-4 and TRBJ2-1; possibly TRBD1 for D (6 bases). Looked up from germline, CDR1 is SGHVT and CDR2 is SQSDAQ. V was shortened by 2 bases and J by 2 bases, with 10 bases between the two germline ends. This CDR3 is 15 amino acids long. In DNA, the CDR3 is TGTGCCAGCAGCTTACCAGGGGTCCCCTACAATGAGCAGTTCTTC. Amino acid sequence: CASSLPGVPYNEQFF.

The V and J genes are TRBV7-8 and TRBJ2-5; no reliable D call. The CDR3 sequence is 12 residues long. Per germline, CDR1 SGHVS and CDR2 FQNEAQ. V was cut by 0 bases and J by 5 bases, with 4 bases left in between. As DNA, the CDR3 is TGTGCCAGCAGCTTAGCGTTGGAGACCCAGTACTTC. This translates into CASSLALETQYF.

The V gene is TRBV27, the J gene TRBJ2-7, with TRBD2 matching 13 bases. Germline lookup yields CDR1 MNHEY and CDR2 SMNVEV (reference sequence). The junction had 12 bases not matched to a gene; V was cut back by 6 bases and J by 4 bases. The CDR3 extends over 17 amino acids. The CDR3 sequence is CASRLTSGRFNWYEQYF. In DNA form, the CDR3 reads TGTGCCAGCAGGCTGACTAGCGGGAGGTTCAATTGGTACGAGCAGTACTTC.

As DNA, the CDR3 is TGCGCCAGCAGCCGACAGGGGATCAACGAGCAGTACTTC. Amino acid sequence: CASSRQGINEQYF. V gene TRBV4-3 combines with J gene TRBJ2-7; 8 bases are shared with TRBD1. The CDR3 spans 13 residues. Looked up from germline, CDR1 is LGHNA and CDR2 is YSLEER. Trimming took 4 bases from V and 5 from J; bases not matched to a gene: 4.

This clone was counted a single time. The chain recombines TRBV10-3 with TRBJ1-1; TRBD1 is a possible D gene (6 bases). This CDR3 spans 14 amino acids. Trimming shortened V by 10 bases and J by 1 base, and 16 bases separated the two germline ends. Germline CDR1 reads ENHRY; CDR2 reads SYGVKD. The CDR3 nucleotides are TGTGCCACCTCAGACAGGTCAGGGAACACTGAAGCTTTCTTT. Translation gives CATSDRSGNTEAFF.

The chain links TRBV30 to TRBJ2-7; maybe TRBD1 (6 bases). This CDR3 is built from 11 residues. Germline CDR1 GTSNPN, CDR2 SVGIG (reference sequence). Trimming stripped 1 base from V and 9 bases from J, with 10 bases between. The CDR3 protein is CAWSEGTTQYF. Written as DNA, the CDR3 is TGTGCCTGGAGTGAGGGGACAACGCAGTACTTC.

J is TRBJ1-2 and V is TRBV9, with 10 positions matching TRBD1. Looked up from germline, CDR1 is SGDLS and CDR2 is YYNGEE. V was clipped by 7 bases and J by 2 bases; unmatched bases: 8. CDR3 length: 15 amino acids. The CDR3 here is CASGGPGQGNYGYTF. CDR3 DNA sequence: TGTGCCAGCGGGGGACCGGGACAGGGGAACTATGGCTACACCTTC.

The CDR3 sequence: CASSQQESSYNSPLHF. The CDR3 region has the DNA TGTGCCAGCAGTCAACAGGAGAGCTCCTATAATTCACCCCTCCACTTT. The V and J genes are TRBV11-2 and TRBJ1-6; D is possibly TRBD1 (5 bases). This CDR3 is 16 amino acids long. Between the trimmed V and J ends, which lost 6 bases and 0 bases, there was a span of 12 bases. From germline, CDR1 is SGHAT and CDR2 FQNNGV.

The chain uses TRBV7-9 and TRBJ1-4; weak D call: TRBD1 (6 bases). The CDR3 has 19 residues. V gave up 2 bases and J gave up 0 bases, with 19 bases separating them. Germline lookup yields CDR1 SEHNR and CDR2 FQNEAQ (reference sequence). CDR3 nucleotide sequence: TGTGCCAGCAGCTTACGAGGGGGACTTCCCGGCCCAACTAATGAAAAACTGTTTTTT. Its protein product is CASSLRGGLPGPTNEKLFF.

This chain links TRBV5-1 with TRBJ2-3; 7 positions agree with TRBD1. The CDR3 sequence is 18 residues long. The germline CDR1 and CDR2 sequences are SGHRS and YFSETQ. The V gene end was trimmed by 0 bases and the J gene end by 2 bases; junction bases not matched to a gene: 12. CDR3 protein: CASSLEGQLGINTDTQYF. In DNA form, the CDR3 reads TGCGCCAGCAGCTTGGAGGGACAGTTGGGGATTAACACAGATACGCAGTATTTT.

The rearrangement joins TRBV3-1 (or the pseudogene TRBV3-2) to TRBJ2-7, with TRBD2 as a possible D gene (6 bases). CDR3 length: 16 amino acids. Germline V gene sequence: CDR1 LGHDT, CDR2 YNNKEL (reference sequence). V dropped 0 bases and J dropped 5 bases, with 17 bases sitting between them. This chain's CDR3 is CASSQDWAGSINEQYF. CDR3 bases: TGTGCCAGCAGCCAAGATTGGGCGGGAAGCATCAACGAGCAGTACTTC.

The chain links TRBV5-4 to TRBJ1-2, with D perhaps matching TRBD1 (5 bases). Germline values: CDR1 SGHNT, CDR2 YYREEE (reference sequence). The CDR3 has 16 amino acids. V was clipped by 5 bases and J by 4 bases, with 21 bases between them. As DNA, the CDR3 is TGTGCCAGCAGTACGAAGGGAGGGGCCATCCCCTATGGCTACACCTTC. Translating it yields CASSTKGGAIPYGYTF.

The chain couples TRBV9 to TRBJ1-1; D unclear. Germline CDR1 is SGDLS and CDR2 is YYNGEE. The CDR3 length is 14 residues. Trimming shortened V by 0 bases and J by 4 bases, and 10 bases separated the two germline ends. The CDR3 protein is CASSVDGRSTEAFF. CDR3 bases: TGTGCCAGCAGCGTAGATGGTCGGAGCACTGAAGCTTTCTTT.

The rearrangement links TRBV27 to TRBJ2-7, with D hard to call. In germline, CDR1 is MNHEY, CDR2 SMNVEV (reference sequence). This CDR3 is 14 amino acids long. V was pared by 0 bases and J by 2 bases, with 8 bases between. CDR3 DNA sequence: TGTGCCAGCAGTTTATCGCGGCGAGCCTACGAGCAGTACTTC. This codes for CASSLSRRAYEQYF.

J is TRBJ1-1 and V is TRBV27; 9 nucleotides line up with TRBD1. The CDR3 runs 14 residues. Per germline, CDR1 MNHEY and CDR2 SMNVEV (reference sequence). The V gene end was trimmed by 5 bases and the J gene end by 10 bases; junction bases not matched to a gene: 11. In DNA, the CDR3 is TGTGCCAGCAGTCGTAGAGGACAGGGGTCTCGAGCTTTCTTT. It translates to CASSRRGQGSRAFF.